Listed here are 9 T cell receptor beta chains from one sample, sequenced in a study of CD8 T cells in ankylosing spondylitis. TCRdb analysed the 5' RACE reads with MiXCR anew, one entry per CDR3 protein. Found here are tens of thousands of distinct CDR3 sequences, under 5.5% of them singletons; the top ten hold approximately 2%. The sample was blood, either unsorted or a sorted T cell fraction (not recorded which). The receptors shown here come from a male donor with ankylosing spondylitis or in good health (not recorded which).

This chain connects TRBV7-9 to TRBJ2-5; maybe TRBD2 (6 bases). The CDR3 extends over 14 amino acids. Trimming stripped 4 bases from V and 6 bases from J, with 15 bases between. Germline lookup yields CDR1 SEHNR and CDR2 FQNEAQ (reference sequence). The CDR3 DNA is TGTGCCAGCAGCTCGGGGACTGCTAGCAAGACCCAGTACTTC. Translating gives CASSSGTASKTQYF.

This clonotype was detected many times. V and J are TRBV20-1 and TRBJ1-2; D is ambiguous. Germline-derived CDR1 and CDR2 are DFQATT and SNEGSKA (reference sequence). CDR3 length: 12 amino acids. V lost 3 bases and J 8 bases, leaving 13 bases between the germline ends. The CDR3 protein is CSASLDPGGYTF. Here the CDR3 DNA reads TGCAGTGCTAGTCTGGACCCGGGGGGCTACACCTTC.

This clonotype was counted ten times or more. The chain couples TRBV18 to TRBJ2-7; 7 positions match TRBD1. CDR1 is KGHSH and CDR2 is LQKENI in the germline V gene. Trimming at V came to 4 bases and at J to 3 bases, leaving 6 bases not matched to a gene. The CDR3 totals 14 residues. The CDR3 region is CASSLGTDYYEQYF. CDR3 in DNA: TGTGCCAGCTCACTCGGGACAGATTACTACGAGCAGTACTTC.

This clonotype appeared many times. V usage is TRBV5-1 and J usage is TRBJ2-2; D not resolved. The CDR3 length is 16 residues. V lost 1 base and J lost 0, with 10 bases in between. The germline V gene has CDR1 SGHRS and CDR2 YFSETQ. Here the CDR3 DNA reads TGCGCCAGCAGCTTGTCCGTAAACTCGAACACCGGGGAGCTGTTTTTT. Amino acid sequence: CASSLSVNSNTGELFF. The full variable domain, rest sourced from reference TRBV5-1 and TRBJ2-2, is KAGVTQTPRYLIKTRGQQVTLSCSPISGHRSVSWYQQTPGQGLQFLFEYFSETQRNKGNFPGRFSGRQFSNSRSEMNVSTLELGDSALYLCASSLSVNSNTGELFFGEGSRLTVL.

This clonotype was recorded many times. V gene TRBV28 combines with J gene TRBJ2-5, with D possibly matching TRBD1 (5 bases). Germline V gene sequence: CDR1 MDHEN, CDR2 SYDVKM. CDR3 length: 14 residues. Trimming removed 2 bases from V and 1 base from J, with 8 bases in between. The CDR3 DNA reads as TGTGCCAGCAGTTTAGAAGGGGTCCAAGAGACCCAGTACTTC. This translates into CASSLEGVQETQYF.

Ten or more counts support this clonotype. V gene TRBV7-6 combines with J gene TRBJ2-3; the D is unclear. CDR1 is SGHVS and CDR2 is FNYEAQ in the germline V gene. Trimming stripped 5 bases from V and 3 bases from J, with 12 bases between. This CDR3 has 14 amino acids. CDR3 sequence reads: CASSLTRLTDTQYF. CDR3 nucleotides: TGTGCCAGCAGCCTAACCCGGCTTACAGATACGCAGTATTTT. Full variable domain (outside the CDR3, taken from reference TRBV7-6 and TRBJ2-3): GAGVSQSPRYKVTKRGQDVALRCDPISGHVSLYWYRQALGQGPEFLTYFNYEAQQDKSGLPNDRFSAERPEGSISTLTIQRTEQRDSAMYRCASSLTRLTDTQYFGPGTRLTVL.

In its sample, this clonotype was seen many times. The chain carries TRBV5-6 and TRBJ1-5; D might be TRBD1 (5 bases). Between the trimmed V and J ends, which lost 3 bases and 2 bases, there was a span of 9 bases. Germline V gene sequence: CDR1 SGHDT, CDR2 YYEEEE. The CDR3 spans 14 residues. The CDR3 protein is CASSSQTGNQPQHF. CDR3 in DNA: TGTGCCAGCAGCTCCCAGACAGGCAATCAGCCCCAGCATTTT.

This clonotype was found many times. J is TRBJ2-7 and V is TRBV19; 7 nucleotides match TRBD2. Trimming at V came to 9 bases and at J to 0 bases, leaving 8 bases not matched to a gene. CDR3 length equals 14 residues. The germline V gene encodes CDR1 LNHDA and CDR2 SQIVND (reference sequence). This chain's CDR3 is CASQGAGSSYEQYF. The CDR3 DNA reads as TGTGCCAGCCAGGGAGCGGGGAGCTCCTACGAGCAGTACTTC. The whole variable domain, filled in from reference TRBV19 and TRBJ2-7, reads DGGITQSPKYLFRKEGQNVTLSCEQNLNHDAMYWYRQDPGQGLRLIYYSQIVNDFQKGDIAEGYSVSREKKESFPLTVTSAQKNPTAFYLCASQGAGSSYEQYFGPGTRLTVT.

In this sample, this clonotype turned up many times. J is TRBJ2-7 and V is TRBV20-1; D is possibly TRBD2 (5 bases). Trimming took 8 bases from V and 5 from J, leaving 16 bases between them. The CDR3 sequence is 12 residues long. Germline lookup yields CDR1 DFQATT and CDR2 SNEGSKA (reference sequence). The CDR3, as DNA: TGCAGTCCCCTAGCCACCGGGGACGAGCAGTACTTC. This sequence encodes CSPLATGDEQYF.